A selection of T cell receptor beta chains follows, all from one sample in a study of beta chain features in type 1 diabetes. Measured with immunoSEQ multiplex PCR; TCRdb has only the in-frame clones, and not every one. Among 15,000 to 20,000 clones listed, 40% to 60% were seen once. The sequenced sample consisted of stem cell memory CD4+ T cells from blood. The source is a man younger than 35 in good health. Both conserved end residues are part of each CDR3. A D gene is named only where the DNA matches it firmly. Some rows have no size entry. The others give once, few or many, or a class for an expanded clone.

TRBV7-2	TRBD2	-	TRBJ2-5	TGTGCCAGCAGTCGTCTAGCGGGATCGGAGACCCAGTACTTC	CASSRLAGSETQYF
TRBV11-3	TRBD2	once	TRBJ2-1	TGTGCCAGCAGCGATGGGACTAGCGCCAATGAGCAGTTCTTC	CASSDGTSANEQFF
TRBV19	TRBD1	few	TRBJ2-5	TGTGCCAGTCGCCCCGGGACAGGATCGTACCAAGAGACCCAGTACTTC	CASRPGTGSYQETQYF
TRBV28	-	few	TRBJ1-2	TGTGCCAGCAGTTTACAGGGATATGGGAAGGTCTACACCTTC	CASSLQGYGKVYTF
TRBV27	-	-	TRBJ2-2	TGTGCCAGCAGGACTAGTCAGTCCGCGAACACCGGGGAGCTGTTTTTT	CASRTSQSANTGELFF
TRBV27	TRBD2	-	TRBJ2-1	TGTGCCAGCAGTTTATCGAGACTAGCCGATCAGTTCTTC	CASSLSRLADQFF
TRBV7-2	-	once	TRBJ1-5	TGTGCCAGCAGCTTAGCTCGGGACTATAGCAATCAGCCCCAGCATTTT	CASSLARDYSNQPQHF
TRBV7-8	-	-	TRBJ2-7	TGTGCCAGCAGCTTAAACAGGGCGTCCCACGAGCAGTACTTC	CASSLNRASHEQYF
TRBV29-1	TRBD2	-	TRBJ2-1	TGCAGCGTTGACTCGGGACTAGCGGGGAGGAGCTCCTACAATGAGCAGTTCTTC	CSVDSGLAGRSSYNEQFF
TRBV28	TRBD1	few	TRBJ2-4	TGTGCCAGCAGTCCTGACAGGGGCTTGAACATTCAGTACTTC	CASSPDRGLNIQYF
TRBV6-6	-	few	TRBJ2-2	TGTGCCAGCAGTTACTCGAAACCGGAGACCGGGGAGCTGTTTTTT	CASSYSKPETGELFF
TRBV5-4	-	few	TRBJ2-6	TGTGCCAGCAGACTTGGACAGAACTCTGGGGCCAACGTCCTGACTTTC	CASRLGQNSGANVLTF
TRBV7-2	-	-	TRBJ2-5	TGTGCCAGCAGCTTTGGACAGCAAGAGACCCAGTACTTC	CASSFGQQETQYF
TRBV7-2	TRBD1	-	TRBJ1-1	TGTGCCAGCAGCGACAGGGTAAACACTGAAGCTTTCTTT	CASSDRVNTEAFF
TRBV6-1	-	-	TRBJ2-3	TGTGCCAGCAGTTATATCACAGATACGCAGTATTTT	CASSYITDTQYF
TRBV6-5	-	-	TRBJ2-7	TGTGCCAGCAGTTTCTCCTTTCAAGAGGGTGCGTACGAGCAGTACTTC	CASSFSFQEGAYEQYF
TRBV19	-	-	TRBJ2-7	TGTGCCAGTAGTATAGGTATTGCGAACCACGAGCAGTACTTC	CASSIGIANHEQYF
TRBV6-6	-	-	TRBJ2-5	TGTGCCAGCAGCTCCAGCGGAGAAGAGACCCAGTACTTC	CASSSSGEETQYF